Listed below are T cell receptor beta chains from one sample, sequenced in a study of blood T cell repertoires in COVID-19. Clones were read by immunoSEQ multiplex PCR, and TCRdb kept only the in-frame ones, dropping some. This sample has more than 200,000 clones, with approximately 80% found just once. The source material was peripheral blood. The receptors here all came from an elderly man with acute or convalescent COVID-19. Each CDR3 is given with its conserved first and last residue. A D gene is named only where the DNA matches it firmly. For some rows the clone size is stated as once, few or many, or as a class when expanded; others skip it.

v_gene	d_gene	abundance	j_gene	CDR3nt	CDR3aa
TRBV2	TRBD1	.	TRBJ2-2	TGTGCCAGCAATTTCCGGGACAGCCACACCGGGGAGCTGTTTTTT	CASNFRDSHTGELFF
TRBV5-1	.	.	TRBJ2-2	TGCGCCAGCAGCTCTAGCATAACCACGGGGGTTGGCACCGGGGAGCTGTTTTTT	CASSSSITTGVGTGELFF
TRBV27	TRBD2	.	TRBJ2-5	TGTGCCAGCAGTATAGCGGGAGGGCTCTTCGAGACCCAGTACTTC	CASSIAGGLFETQYF
TRBV24-1	.	.	TRBJ2-3	TGTGCCACCAGTGAGACAGGCTCCCCCGGCCCAGATACGCAGTATTTT	CATSETGSPGPDTQYF
TRBV24-1	TRBD1	.	TRBJ2-2	TGTGCCACCAGTGAAGGGACAGGGGGTACCGGGGAGCTGTTTTTT	CATSEGTGGTGELFF
TRBV2	TRBD1	.	TRBJ1-2	TGTGCCAGCAGGGGACAGGGGAGGGATAACTATGGCTACACCTTC	CASRGQGRDNYGYTF
TRBV7-8	TRBD1	.	TRBJ1-3	TGTGCCAGCAGCTTAGCGCAAATACACGTCGGGACAGGGGTAAACTCTGGAAACACCATATATTTT	CASSLAQIHVGTGVNSGNTIYF
TRBV28	TRBD1	few	TRBJ1-6	TGTGCCAGCAGTTTATTTGGACAGGTGGACTATAATTCACCCCTCCACTTT	CASSLFGQVDYNSPLHF
TRBV7-2	.	.	TRBJ2-7	TGTGCCAGCAGCGACGGCCGGGGGACTTACGAGCAGTACTTC	CASSDGRGTYEQYF
TRBV12-5	.	few	TRBJ2-5	TGTGCTAGTGGTTTGGTAGGGGTAGAGACCCAGTACTTC	CASGLVGVETQYF
TRBV6-5	TRBD1	few	TRBJ1-1	TGTGCCAGCAGGGCCGGGACAGGGGGCACTGAAGCTTTCTTT	CASRAGTGGTEAFF